A single sample gave rise to the 25 T cell receptor beta chains below, sequenced in a study of blood T cell repertoires in COVID-19. Clones were read by immunoSEQ multiplex PCR, and TCRdb kept only the in-frame ones, dropping some. The profile shows about 42,000 clones, around 83% of them singletons. Sequencing was done on a sample of peripheral blood. These receptors all come from a man in his 70s with acute or convalescent COVID-19.

The CDR3 DNA reads TGTGCCAGCAGCCAGAGATTGAGGGATACGCAGTATTTT. It translates to CASSQRLRDTQYF. The chain is built from TRBV3-1 (or the pseudogene TRBV3-2) and TRBJ2-3; D is undetermined. V lost 3 bases and J 6 bases, leaving 10 bases between the germline ends. Germline loops: CDR1 LGHDT, CDR2 YNNKEL (reference sequence). The CDR3 sequence is 13 residues long.

V and J are TRBV5-4 and TRBJ2-3, with 11 bases identical to TRBD2. The CDR3 extends over 17 amino acids. Germline loops: CDR1 SGHNT, CDR2 YYREEE (reference sequence). Trimming at V came to 3 bases and at J to 0 bases, leaving 6 bases not matched to a gene. CDR3 bases: TGTGCCAGCAGCTCCGGGACTAGCGGTACTAGCACAGATACGCAGTATTTT. The encoded protein is CASSSGTSGTSTDTQYF.

The genes are TRBV3-1 (or the pseudogene TRBV3-2) and TRBJ1-5, with D tentatively TRBD1 (6 bases). Germline loops: CDR1 LGHDT, CDR2 YNNKEL (reference sequence). The V and J ends lost 4 bases and 4 bases respectively, with 8 bases between them. The CDR3 covers 13 residues. This CDR3 is CASSRDRNQPQHF. CDR3 bases: TGTGCCAGCAGCCGCGACAGGAATCAGCCCCAGCATTTT.

The chain recombines TRBV6-5 with TRBJ2-7, with TRBD1 as a possible D gene (6 bases). V was shortened by 6 bases and J by 0 bases, with 9 bases between the two germline ends. This CDR3 spans 13 amino acids. Germline-derived CDR1 and CDR2 are MNHEY and SVGAGI. As DNA, the CDR3 is TGTGCCAGCAGCGGACAGAACTCCTACGAGCAGTACTTC. The encoded protein is CASSGQNSYEQYF.

This chain links TRBV11-2 with TRBJ2-1; D not resolved. Trimming took 8 bases from V and 0 from J, leaving 14 bases between them. Germline lookup yields CDR1 SGHAT and CDR2 FQNNGV. The CDR3 covers 15 residues. CDR3 sequence (DNA): TGTGCCAGCGCCCAGACACGCAACTCCTACAATGAGCAGTTCTTC. This sequence encodes CASAQTRNSYNEQFF.

This clone was found a few times. V and J are TRBV30 and TRBJ2-4; a weak D match, TRBD2 (6 bases). Germline values: CDR1 GTSNPN, CDR2 SVGIG (reference sequence). V lost 0 bases, J lost 1 base, and 10 bases lay in between. The CDR3 length is 15 residues. DNA for the CDR3: TGTGCCTGGAGTGTATTAGGGAGGGCCAAAAACATTCAGTACTTC. Translation: CAWSVLGRAKNIQYF.

The chain is built from TRBV6-1 and TRBJ1-2; D is possibly TRBD1 (5 bases). V was pared by 7 bases and J by 7 bases, with 16 bases between. The CDR3 runs to 13 residues. In germline, CDR1 is MNHNS, CDR2 SASEGT. CDR3 DNA: TGTGCCAGCAAACCGGGGGGGGAGGGTGGCTACACCTTC. Encoded protein: CASKPGGEGGYTF.

The genes are TRBV5-6 and TRBJ1-1; D not resolved. Germline V gene data show CDR1 as SGHDT and CDR2 as YYEEEE. With 4 bases removed from V and 0 bases from J, the gap between germline ends came to 13 bases. The CDR3 runs 15 residues. The CDR3 here is CASSIRGLMNTEAFF. DNA for the CDR3: TGTGCCAGCAGCATACGGGGTTTAATGAACACTGAAGCTTTCTTT.

This clone was counted once. The junction does not match germline at one end; this may be a read error. The V gene is TRBV18, the J gene TRBJ2-1; 7 positions match TRBD1. Germline V gives CDR1 KGHSH, CDR2 LQKENI. This CDR3 region has 17 residues. DNA of the CDR3: TGTGCCAGCTCACCGACCCCGGACAGGTTAGGCTACAATAAGCAGTTCTTC. Amino acid sequence: CASSPTPDRLGYNKQFF. Full variable domain (missing parts from reference TRBV18 and TRBJ2-1): NAGVMQNPRHLVRRRGQEARLRCSPMKGHSHVYWYRQLPEEGLKFMVYLQKENIIDESGMPKERFSAEFPKEGPSILRIQQVVRGDSAAYFCASSPTPDRLGYNKQFFGPGTRLTVL.

This clone was recorded once. The gene calls are TRBV19 and TRBJ2-2; 7 positions match TRBD2. There are 17 residues in the CDR3. In germline, CDR1 is LNHDA, CDR2 SQIVND (reference sequence). Trimming cost V 8 bases and J 7 bases; bases outside gene matches: 19. The CDR3 reads CASALIFRGGPDGELFF. CDR3 DNA sequence: TGTGCCAGTGCTCTCATTTTTAGGGGAGGGCCGGACGGGGAGCTGTTTTTT.

This chain uses TRBV7-2 with TRBJ2-7; the D gene is possibly TRBD1 (6 bases). CDR1 and CDR2 from the germline V gene are SGHTA and FQGNSA. V shed 2 bases and J shed 6 bases, with 14 bases lying between them. The length of the CDR3 is 14 residues. The CDR3 sequence is CASSLRQVGSEQYF. CDR3 sequence (DNA): TGTGCCAGCAGCTTACGACAGGTTGGGTCCGAGCAGTACTTC.

This clone has a handful of counts. V and J are TRBV19 and TRBJ1-1, with TRBD1 matching over 9 bases. The J segment lost 5 bases and the V segment lost 11 bases, leaving 12 bases of the junction unmatched. CDR1 and CDR2 from the germline V gene are LNHDA and SQIVND (reference sequence). The CDR3 length is 14 residues. CDR3 nucleotide sequence: TGTGCCGCCTCCAACAGGGGGCGGAGGACTGAAGCTTTCTTT. This gives the protein CAASNRGRRTEAFF.

V usage is TRBV5-6 and J usage is TRBJ2-2; the match to TRBD1 covers 7 bases. V shed 4 bases, J shed 2 bases, and the junction held 5 bases outside the gene matches. From germline, CDR1 is SGHDT and CDR2 YYEEEE. This CDR3 is 15 amino acids long. The DNA for the CDR3 is TGTGCCAGCAGCGCAACAGGGGCCAACACCGGGGAGCTGTTTTTT. The encoded protein is CASSATGANTGELFF.

The chain is built from TRBV5-1 and TRBJ1-6; a weak D match, TRBD1 (6 bases). Looked up from germline, CDR1 is SGHRS and CDR2 is YFSETQ. V lost 4 bases, J lost 5 bases, and 10 bases lay in between. The CDR3 has 14 residues. CDR3 loop: CASSLDRNNSPLHF. The CDR3 DNA reads TGCGCCAGCAGCCTTGACAGGAATAATTCACCCCTCCACTTT.

This chain links TRBV7-3 with TRBJ1-1; TRBD1 aligns across 10 bases. With 6 bases clipped from V and 2 bases from J, the junction kept 3 bases outside the gene matches. Germline CDR1 and CDR2: SGHTA and FQGTGA. The CDR3 totals 14 residues. The CDR3 sequence is CASSRDRGNTEAFF. The CDR3 coding sequence is TGTGCCAGCAGTAGGGACAGGGGTAACACTGAAGCTTTCTTT.

V and J are TRBV7-2 and TRBJ1-3; weak D call: TRBD1 (6 bases). The germline V gene has CDR1 SGHTA and CDR2 FQGNSA. The CDR3 totals 15 residues. Trimming stripped 5 bases from V and 0 bases from J, with 11 bases between. The CDR3 coding sequence is TGTGCCAGCAGCGAACAGGGTTCCTCTGGAAACACCATATATTTT. Translation: CASSEQGSSGNTIYF.

This clone was seen a few times. The chain couples TRBV2 to TRBJ1-3, with 8 bases identical to TRBD1. After removal of 6 bases from V and 1 base from J, the junction contained 8 bases not matched to a gene. Germline V gene data show CDR1 as SNHLY and CDR2 as FYNNEI. This CDR3 spans 16 amino acids. The DNA for the CDR3 is TGTGCCAGCAGGGACAGGGCTTACCCTTCTGGAAACACCATATATTTT. Its protein product is CASRDRAYPSGNTIYF.

The V gene is TRBV9, the J gene TRBJ2-1; the D gene is possibly TRBD1 (6 bases). The CDR3 is 15 residues long. In germline, CDR1 is SGDLS, CDR2 YYNGEE. Trimming removed 5 bases at V and 2 bases at J, with 14 bases between. The CDR3 DNA is TGTGCCAGCAGTCCGACAGGTTCCACCTACAATGAGCAGTTCTTC. As protein: CASSPTGSTYNEQFF.

The V gene is TRBV27, the J gene TRBJ2-7; D is unclear. Trimming removed 4 bases from V and 4 bases from J, with 11 bases in between. The CDR3 loop spans 13 amino acids. Germline lookup yields CDR1 MNHEY and CDR2 SMNVEV (reference sequence). The CDR3 reads CASSSGPRYEQYF. CDR3 bases: TGTGCCAGCAGTTCGGGTCCTCGGTACGAGCAGTACTTC.

V gene TRBV6-5 combines with J gene TRBJ1-4; 9 nucleotides line up with TRBD1. Germline-derived CDR1 and CDR2 are MNHEY and SVGAGI. V shed 6 bases and J 7 bases; nucleotides not matched to a gene: 9. This CDR3 has 15 amino acids. The CDR3 nucleotides are TGTGCCAGCAGCCAGCCGGACAGGGGAGGTGAAAAACTGTTTTTT. Its translation is CASSQPDRGGEKLFF.

In DNA, the CDR3 is TGCGCCAGCAGGGACACAGGGAGTGACTCTGGAAACACCATATATTTT. It is translated as CASRDTGSDSGNTIYF. This sequence joins TRBV5-1 and TRBJ1-3, with a weak D call TRBD1 (6 bases). V gave up 5 bases and J gave up 0 bases, with 15 bases separating them. The CDR3 consists of 16 residues. The germline CDR1 and CDR2 sequences are SGHRS and YFSETQ.

The gene calls are TRBV5-1 and TRBJ1-2; D uncertain. Germline values: CDR1 SGHRS, CDR2 YFSETQ. This CDR3 has 13 amino acids. The V end was cut by 0 bases, the J end by 7 bases, with 10 bases between. Written as DNA, the CDR3 is TGCGCCAGCAGCTTGGGAGGAGCTGGTGGCTACACCTTC. Translating gives CASSLGGAGGYTF.

The V call is TRBV7-9, the J call TRBJ2-1; 8 positions agree with TRBD2. The germline gives CDR1 SEHNR, CDR2 FQNEAQ (reference sequence). The CDR3 covers 16 residues. The junction had 9 bases not matched to a gene; V was cut back by 5 bases and J by 3 bases. The CDR3 DNA reads TGTGCCAGCAGCCCTAACGGGGGGGCCAACTACAATGAGCAGTTCTTC. Translating gives CASSPNGGANYNEQFF.

The chain recombines TRBV29-1 with TRBJ1-1, with D possibly matching TRBD1 (5 bases). The CDR3 totals 13 residues. Germline V lookup: CDR1 SQVTM, CDR2 ANQGSEA. Between the trimmed V and J ends, which lost 7 bases and 5 bases, there was a span of 17 bases. CDR3 amino acids: CSAPMQGVTEAFF. In DNA, the CDR3 is TGCAGCGCCCCAATGCAGGGTGTGACTGAAGCTTTCTTT.

J is TRBJ1-3 and V is TRBV18; D is unclear. Trimming stripped 3 bases from V and 0 bases from J, with 9 bases between. Looked up from germline, CDR1 is KGHSH and CDR2 is LQKENI. The CDR3 consists of 15 residues. Here the CDR3 reads CASSPSVSSGNTIYF. In DNA, the CDR3 is TGTGCCAGCTCACCTTCCGTGAGCTCTGGAAACACCATATATTTT.